This T cell receptor beta chain was identified in a study of CD8+CD57+ T cells in acquired aplastic anemia (dated 2018 in TCRdb). About the investigation overall: On average, sorted CD4+ and CD8+ cells yielded around 3.4 ug of extracted DNA, with a range of roughly 0.17 to 27.4 ug. CD8+CD57+ expansion was defined as frequency above the mean frequency observed in healthy subjects.

What the research found in general, with its limitations: Some 30 CD8+ CDR3 sequences were shared between patients and controls but appeared highly expressed in patients and within their immunodominant clones. Patients and healthy controls showed no significant difference in CD8+ Simpson's diversity (P=0.060).

Concerning this clonotype itself: What this receptor recognizes is not known. Mismatch with germline at one junction end may stem from a read error.

Flow cytometry had shown CD8+CD57+ cell expansion in the patients selected for sequencing. Every patient had a diagnosis of severe acquired aplastic anemia based on International Study of Aplastic Anemia and Agranulocytosis and Camitta criteria. At the time blood was sampled, none of the patients had received any therapy. In the study, sorted CD4+ and CD8+ blood T cells from patients with severe aplastic anemia and from healthy subjects underwent deep sequencing of TCR repertoires. Patients were enrolled in the USA under clinicaltrials.gov protocols 00001620, 01623167, 00001397, 00071045, 00081523 and 00961064. Ficoll-Paque density gradient centrifugation was used to isolate peripheral blood mononuclear cells. CD4+ and CD8+ T cells were sorted by FACS or magnetic beads before DNA extraction. CDR1 and CDR2 were assigned from the germline V gene as SGHRS and YFSETQ. Its CDR3 holds 14 amino acids, cysteine through phenylalanine. The sequence is cut down to CDR3 DNA, 42 bases in frame from base 1.

Profiling of TCR beta VDJ combinations and CDR3 sequences used genomic DNA as the template. TCR repertoire sequencing was run on an Illumina HiSeq 2000. The authors' pipeline ran thus. Repertoires were assessed using TRBV/TRBJ rearrangement plots, CDR3 size and DJ length profiles, and Simpson's diversity index. The immunodominant clone was defined as the most abundant DNA sequence in deep sequencing data. CDR3 amino acid sequences were checked for sharing across subjects and were also compared against the VDJdb database and published repertoires. Clones were called with MiXCR by TCRdb after fastp trimmed the public reads at Q25, and only in-frame beta chains were retained. Merged by CDR3 protein, the rows form single entries marked with the most common genes and DNA. What appears here as the V and J calls and clone size reflects TCRdb's work, not the paper's. This sample holds about 200,000 distinct CDR3 sequences; around three fifths were observed only once. Clones ranked in the top ten supply 58% of the sample.

The source of this sequence is a human donor with aplastic anemia. Source material: sorted CD4+, CD8+, or CD8+CD57+ T cells (not recorded which) from PBMCs. This sequence uses TRBV5-1 and TRBJ2-7; the D gene is not confidently resolved. The base sequence is TGCGCCAGCAGTTTGGGTCACTGGCCATACGAGCAGCACTTC. Its protein reads: CASSLGHWPYEQHF.